This T cell receptor beta chain is drawn from a study of control samples from healthy donors and cancer patients. V was pared by 5 bases and J by 9 bases, with 9 bases of the junction left unmatched. Germline CDR1 and CDR2: MNHEY and SVGAGI. The CDR3 has 15 residues. The protocol was immunoSEQ multiplex PCR, while the TCRdb copy is restricted to in-frame clones and leaves out a portion. The table lists 20,000 to 25,000 clones, roughly four fifths of them singletons. The sequencing sample was made of PBMCs. The source of this sequence is a man between 60 and 75 years old with head and neck cancer. The V call is TRBV6-5, the J call TRBJ1-6; 8 bases align to TRBD1. The CDR3 loop reads CASSLLDRGGSPLHF. The CDR3, as DNA: TGTGCCAGCAGTCTTCTTGACAGGGGTGGTTCACCCCTCCACTTT.